One sample yielded the 5 T cell receptor beta chains listed below, sequenced in a study of a mutant IDH1 vaccine in newly diagnosed glioma. The antigens these receptors bind are not known. Measured with immunoSEQ multiplex PCR; TCRdb has only the in-frame clones, and not every one. The sample carries approximately 81,000 clones, roughly 85% recorded once. Time point denoted: week 23, last vaccination. Doses consisted of 300 ug of mutant IDH1 20-mer peptide each, paired with topical imiquimod. The material was PBMCs, obtained from a glioma patient whose treatment included an IDH1 peptide vaccine. These receptor sequences come from a man aged 30-40 years with glioma. Some clones in this sample may be carry-over from other donors' samples.

The genes are TRBV7-2 and TRBJ2-5; possibly TRBD1 for D (5 bases). This CDR3 region has 15 residues. Germline CDR1 is SGHTA and CDR2 is FQGNSA. V lost 2 bases, J lost 4 bases, and 14 bases lay in between. DNA for the CDR3: TGTGCCAGCAGCTTACAGGGCGTTCTGGGAGAGACCCAGTACTTC. Its protein is CASSLQGVLGETQYF.

The chain is built from TRBV6-5 and TRBJ1-1; tentative D call: TRBD1 (5 bases). This CDR3 has 16 residues. Germline loops: CDR1 MNHEY, CDR2 SVGAGI. Trimming took off 0 bases at V and 1 base at J, with 12 bases between the two ends. The CDR3 coding sequence is TGTGCCAGCAGTTACTCGAACGAGGGGTGGAACACTGAAGCTTTCTTT. Translated, it gives CASSYSNEGWNTEAFF.

The chain couples TRBV30 to TRBJ2-4; D is uncertain. CDR3 length: 14 residues. The germline V gene has CDR1 GTSNPN and CDR2 SVGIG (reference sequence). V was shortened by 0 bases and J by 0 bases, with 6 bases between the two germline ends. Here the CDR3 reads CAWSVYLAKNIQYF. CDR3 DNA: TGTGCCTGGAGTGTATACCTAGCCAAAAACATTCAGTACTTC.

The chain employs TRBV6-5 and TRBJ2-5; D possibly corresponds to TRBD1 (5 bases). V lost 6 bases and J 2 bases, leaving 16 bases between the germline ends. Germline V gene data show CDR1 as MNHEY and CDR2 as SVGAGI. This CDR3 is built from 15 residues. In nucleotides, the CDR3 is TGTGCCAGCAGCCTACATCGGACATTTCAAGAGACCCAGTACTTC. Its translation: CASSLHRTFQETQYF.

The chain recombines TRBV5-1 with TRBJ1-2; 9 nucleotides line up with TRBD1. Germline V gene data show CDR1 as SGHRS and CDR2 as YFSETQ. The CDR3 runs to 16 residues. Trimming cost V 0 bases and J 6 bases; bases outside gene matches: 9. CDR3 loop: CASSLDWDRVDDGYTF. The CDR3 DNA reads as TGCGCCAGCAGCTTGGATTGGGACAGGGTGGACGATGGCTACACCTTC.